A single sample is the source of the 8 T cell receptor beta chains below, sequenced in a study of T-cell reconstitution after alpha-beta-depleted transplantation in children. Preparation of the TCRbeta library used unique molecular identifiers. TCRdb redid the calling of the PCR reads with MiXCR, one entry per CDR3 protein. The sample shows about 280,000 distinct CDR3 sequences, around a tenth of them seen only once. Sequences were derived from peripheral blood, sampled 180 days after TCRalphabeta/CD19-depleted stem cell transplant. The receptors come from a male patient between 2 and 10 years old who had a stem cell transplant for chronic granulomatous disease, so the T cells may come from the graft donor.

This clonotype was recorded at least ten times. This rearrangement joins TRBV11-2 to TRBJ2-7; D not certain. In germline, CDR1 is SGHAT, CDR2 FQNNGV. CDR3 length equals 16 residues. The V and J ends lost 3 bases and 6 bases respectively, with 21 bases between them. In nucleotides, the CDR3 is TGTGCCAGCAGCTTTCCTAACTCCGGGCCTCACCTCGAGCAGTACTTC. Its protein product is CASSFPNSGPHLEQYF.

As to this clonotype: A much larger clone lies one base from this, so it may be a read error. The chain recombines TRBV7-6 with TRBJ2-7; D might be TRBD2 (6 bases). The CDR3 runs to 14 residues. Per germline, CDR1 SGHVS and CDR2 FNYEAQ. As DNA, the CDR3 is TGTGCCAGCAGCTTGGGGGACGGGGGTTACGAGCTGTACTTC. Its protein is CASSLGDGGYELYF.

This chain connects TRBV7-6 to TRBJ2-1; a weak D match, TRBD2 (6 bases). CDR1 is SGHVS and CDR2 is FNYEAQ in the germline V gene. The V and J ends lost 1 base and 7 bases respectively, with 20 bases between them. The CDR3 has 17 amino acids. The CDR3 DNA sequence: TGTGCCAGCAGCTTAGGATTTGGAGTAGACGGAGGGAATGAGCAGTTCTTC. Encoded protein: CASSLGFGVDGGNEQFF.

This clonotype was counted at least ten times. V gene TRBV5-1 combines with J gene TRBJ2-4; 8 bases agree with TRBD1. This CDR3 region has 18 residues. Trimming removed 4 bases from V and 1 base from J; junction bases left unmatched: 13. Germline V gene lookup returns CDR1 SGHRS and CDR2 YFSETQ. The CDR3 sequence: CASSAELTGAGAKNIQYF. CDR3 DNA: TGCGCCAGCAGCGCCGAATTGACAGGGGCGGGGGCCAAAAACATTCAGTACTTC.

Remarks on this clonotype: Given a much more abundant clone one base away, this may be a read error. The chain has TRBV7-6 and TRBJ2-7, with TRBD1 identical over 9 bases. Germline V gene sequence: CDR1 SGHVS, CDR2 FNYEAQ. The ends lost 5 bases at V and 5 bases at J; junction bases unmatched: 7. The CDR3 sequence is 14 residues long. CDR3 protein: CASSEGQGLNEQYF. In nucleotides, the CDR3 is TGTGCCAGCAGCGAAGGACAGGGGCTTAACGAGCAGTACTTC.

The CDR3 reads CASTTTHGELAISPSYNEQFF. Here the CDR3 DNA reads TGTGCCAGCACCACAACTCACGGGGAGCTAGCAATCAGCCCCTCCTACAATGAGCAGTTCTTC. This sequence joins TRBV14 and TRBJ2-1; D perhaps matches TRBD2 (5 bases). The CDR3 totals 21 residues. From germline, CDR1 is SGHDN and CDR2 FVKESK. Trimming removed 7 bases at V and 0 bases at J, with 31 bases between.

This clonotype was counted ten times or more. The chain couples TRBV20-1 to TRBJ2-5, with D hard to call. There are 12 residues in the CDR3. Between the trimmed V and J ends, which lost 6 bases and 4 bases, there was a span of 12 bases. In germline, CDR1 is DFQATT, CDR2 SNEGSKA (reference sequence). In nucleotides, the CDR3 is TGCAGTGCCTCGGACGGTGGAGAGACCCAGTACTTC. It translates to CSASDGGETQYF.

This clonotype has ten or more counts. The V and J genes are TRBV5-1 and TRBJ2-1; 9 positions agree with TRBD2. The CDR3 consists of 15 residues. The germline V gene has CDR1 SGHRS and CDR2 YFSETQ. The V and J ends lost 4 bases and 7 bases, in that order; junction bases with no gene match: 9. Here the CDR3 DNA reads TGCGCCAGCAGCAGGATAGCGGGAGTAGGAAATGAGCAGTTCTTC. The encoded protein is CASSRIAGVGNEQFF.